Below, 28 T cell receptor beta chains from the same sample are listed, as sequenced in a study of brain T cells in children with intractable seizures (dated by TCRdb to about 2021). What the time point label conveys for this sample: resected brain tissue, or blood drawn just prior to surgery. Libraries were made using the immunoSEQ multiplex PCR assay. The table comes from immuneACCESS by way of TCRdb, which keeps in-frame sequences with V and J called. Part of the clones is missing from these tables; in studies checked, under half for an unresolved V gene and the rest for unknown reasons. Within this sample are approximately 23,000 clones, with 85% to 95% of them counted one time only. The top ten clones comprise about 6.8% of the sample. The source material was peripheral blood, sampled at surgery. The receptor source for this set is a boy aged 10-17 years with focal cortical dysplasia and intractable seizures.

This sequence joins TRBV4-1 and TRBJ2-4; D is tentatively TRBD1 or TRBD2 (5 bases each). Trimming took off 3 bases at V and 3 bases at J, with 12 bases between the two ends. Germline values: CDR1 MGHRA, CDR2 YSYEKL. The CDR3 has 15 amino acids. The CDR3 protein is CASSQLGVVKNIQYF. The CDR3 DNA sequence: TGCGCCAGCAGCCAGCTGGGGGTGGTCAAAAACATTCAGTACTTC.

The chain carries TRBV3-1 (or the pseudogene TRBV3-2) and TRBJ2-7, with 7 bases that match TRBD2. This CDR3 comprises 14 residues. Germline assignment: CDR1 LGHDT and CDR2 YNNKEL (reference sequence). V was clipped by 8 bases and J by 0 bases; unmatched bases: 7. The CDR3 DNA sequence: TGTGCCAGCCGAAGCGGGATGGGCTCCTACGAGCAGTACGTC. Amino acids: CASRSGMGSYEQYV.

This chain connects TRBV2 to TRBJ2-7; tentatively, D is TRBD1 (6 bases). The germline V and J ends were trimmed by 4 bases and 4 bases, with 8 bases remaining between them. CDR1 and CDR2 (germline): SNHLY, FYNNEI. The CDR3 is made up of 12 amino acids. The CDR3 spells CASSGGRYEQYF. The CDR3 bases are TGTGCCAGCAGTGGGGGGCGATACGAGCAGTACTTC.

The CDR3 is CASSDLATGPLNTGELFF. In nucleotides, the CDR3 is TGTGCCAGCAGTGACCTAGCCACGGGACCGTTGAACACCGGGGAGCTGTTTTTT. This chain uses TRBV2 with TRBJ2-2, with D tentatively TRBD1 or TRBD2 (5 bases each). CDR1 and CDR2 from the germline V gene are SNHLY and FYNNEI. Trimming stripped 3 bases from V and 1 base from J, with 18 bases between. This CDR3 comprises 18 residues.

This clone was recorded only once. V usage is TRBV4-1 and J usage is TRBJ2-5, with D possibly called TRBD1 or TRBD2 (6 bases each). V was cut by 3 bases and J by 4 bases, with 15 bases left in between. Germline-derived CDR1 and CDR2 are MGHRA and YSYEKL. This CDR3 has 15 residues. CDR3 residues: CASSQLSGAAETQYF. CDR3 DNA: TGCGCCAGCAGCCAGTTGTCGGGGGCGGCAGAGACCCAGTACTTC.

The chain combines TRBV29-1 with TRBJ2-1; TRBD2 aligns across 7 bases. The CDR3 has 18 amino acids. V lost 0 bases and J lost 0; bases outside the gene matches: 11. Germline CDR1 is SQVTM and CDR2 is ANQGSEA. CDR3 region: CSVEEQLPRLASYNEQFF. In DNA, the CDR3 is TGCAGCGTTGAAGAGCAGCTCCCGAGACTAGCCTCCTACAATGAGCAGTTCTTC.

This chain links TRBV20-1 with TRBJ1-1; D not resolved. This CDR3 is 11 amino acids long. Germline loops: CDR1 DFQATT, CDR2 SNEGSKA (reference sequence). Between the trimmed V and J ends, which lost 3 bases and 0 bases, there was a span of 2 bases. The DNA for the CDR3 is TGCAGTGCTAGCTTGAACACTGAAGCTTTCTTT. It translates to CSASLNTEAFF.

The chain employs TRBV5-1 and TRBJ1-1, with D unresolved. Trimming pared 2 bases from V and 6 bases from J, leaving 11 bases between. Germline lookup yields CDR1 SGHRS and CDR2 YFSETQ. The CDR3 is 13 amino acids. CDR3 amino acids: CASSLSGGAEAFF. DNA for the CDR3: TGCGCCAGCAGCTTATCAGGTGGCGCTGAAGCTTTCTTT.

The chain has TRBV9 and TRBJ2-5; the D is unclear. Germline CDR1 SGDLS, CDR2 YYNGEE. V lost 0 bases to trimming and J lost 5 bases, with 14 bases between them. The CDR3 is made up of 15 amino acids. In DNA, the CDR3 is TGTGCCAGCAGCGTAGCTGATTGGGATAGGGAGACCCAGTACTTC. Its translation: CASSVADWDRETQYF.

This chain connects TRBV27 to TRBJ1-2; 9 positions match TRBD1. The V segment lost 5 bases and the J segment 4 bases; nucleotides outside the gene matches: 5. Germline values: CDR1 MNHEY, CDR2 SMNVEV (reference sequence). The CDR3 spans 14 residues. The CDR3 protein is CASSPQGARYGYTF. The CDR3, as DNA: TGTGCCAGCAGTCCACAGGGGGCGCGCTATGGCTACACCTTC.

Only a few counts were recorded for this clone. The CDR3 loop reads CASSQDPQPTFTNTGELFF. CDR3 sequence (DNA): TGCGCCAGCAGCCAAGATCCACAGCCGACCTTTACGAACACCGGGGAGCTGTTTTTT. The rearrangement links TRBV4-1 to TRBJ2-2; D gene unclear. The CDR3 extends over 19 amino acids. Per the germline V gene, CDR1 is MGHRA and CDR2 is YSYEKL. Trimming removed 0 bases from V and 0 bases from J, with 17 bases in between.

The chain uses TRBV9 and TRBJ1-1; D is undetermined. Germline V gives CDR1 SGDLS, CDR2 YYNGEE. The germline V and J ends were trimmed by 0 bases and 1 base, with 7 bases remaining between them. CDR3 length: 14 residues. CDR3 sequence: CASSVVAGNTEAFF. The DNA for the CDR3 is TGTGCCAGCAGCGTAGTAGCGGGGAACACTGAAGCTTTCTTT.

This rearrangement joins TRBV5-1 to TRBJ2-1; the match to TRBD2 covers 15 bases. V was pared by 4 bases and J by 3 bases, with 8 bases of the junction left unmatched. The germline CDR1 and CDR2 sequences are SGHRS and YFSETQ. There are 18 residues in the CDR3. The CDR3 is CASSHGLAGGRVYNEQFF. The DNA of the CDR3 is TGCGCCAGCAGCCACGGACTAGCGGGAGGGAGGGTCTACAATGAGCAGTTCTTC.

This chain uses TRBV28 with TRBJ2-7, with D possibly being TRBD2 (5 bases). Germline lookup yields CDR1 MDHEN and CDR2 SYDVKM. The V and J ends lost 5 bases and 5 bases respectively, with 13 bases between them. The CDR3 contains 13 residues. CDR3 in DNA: TGTGCCAGCAGTCCAGACGGGGTCCACGAGCAGTACTTC. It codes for CASSPDGVHEQYF. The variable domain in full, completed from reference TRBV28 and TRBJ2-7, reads DVKVTQSSRYLVKRTGEKVFLECVQDMDHENMFWYRQDPGLGLRLIYFSYDVKMKEKGDIPEGYSVSREKKERFSLILESASTNQTSMYLCASSPDGVHEQYFGPGTRLTVT.

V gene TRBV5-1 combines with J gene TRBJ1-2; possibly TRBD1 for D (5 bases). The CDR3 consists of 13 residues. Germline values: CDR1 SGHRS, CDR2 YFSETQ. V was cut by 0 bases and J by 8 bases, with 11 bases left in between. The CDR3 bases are TGCGCCAGCAGCTTGGGAGGGGATCTAGGCTACACCTTC. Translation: CASSLGGDLGYTF.

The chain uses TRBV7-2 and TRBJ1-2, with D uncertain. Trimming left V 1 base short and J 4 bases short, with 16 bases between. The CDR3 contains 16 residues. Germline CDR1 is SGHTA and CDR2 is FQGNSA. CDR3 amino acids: CASSLVGSRVSYGYTF. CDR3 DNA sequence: TGTGCCAGCAGCTTAGTTGGGAGCCGGGTGAGCTATGGCTACACCTTC.

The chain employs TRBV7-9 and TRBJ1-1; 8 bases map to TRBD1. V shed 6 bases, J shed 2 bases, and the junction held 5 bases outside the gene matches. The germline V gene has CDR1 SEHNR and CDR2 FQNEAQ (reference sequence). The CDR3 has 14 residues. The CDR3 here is CASSLRGPNTEAFF. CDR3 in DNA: TGTGCCAGCAGTCTCAGGGGGCCAAACACTGAAGCTTTCTTT.

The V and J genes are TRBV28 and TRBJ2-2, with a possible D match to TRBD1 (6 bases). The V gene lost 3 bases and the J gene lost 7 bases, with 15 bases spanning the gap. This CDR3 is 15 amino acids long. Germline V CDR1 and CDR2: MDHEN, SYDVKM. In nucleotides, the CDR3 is TGTGCCAGCAGTTTCAGGGGTAGAGGGGGCGGGGAGCTGTTTTTT. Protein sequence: CASSFRGRGGGELFF.

The CDR3 here is CASRDWTTDYEQYV. For the CDR3, the DNA is TGTGCCAGCAGAGATTGGACTACCGACTACGAGCAGTACGTC. The V and J genes are TRBV6-5 and TRBJ2-7, with D possibly being TRBD2 (6 bases). CDR1 is MNHEY, CDR2 SVGAGI, per germline. The V end lost 6 bases, the J end lost 3 bases, and 15 bases lay between the germline ends. The CDR3 is 14 amino acids.

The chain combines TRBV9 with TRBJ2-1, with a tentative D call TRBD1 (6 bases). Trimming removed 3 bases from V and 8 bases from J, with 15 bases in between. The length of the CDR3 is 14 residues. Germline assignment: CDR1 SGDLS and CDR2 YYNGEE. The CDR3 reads CASSGSTGLDEQFF. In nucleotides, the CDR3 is TGTGCCAGCAGCGGGTCCACAGGGCTCGATGAGCAGTTCTTC.

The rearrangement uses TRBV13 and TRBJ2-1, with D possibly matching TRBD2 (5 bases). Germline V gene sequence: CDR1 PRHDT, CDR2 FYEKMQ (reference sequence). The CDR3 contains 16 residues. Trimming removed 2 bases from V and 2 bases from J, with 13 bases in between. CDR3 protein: CASSLLAGRAYNEQFF. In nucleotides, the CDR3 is TGTGCCAGCAGCTTACTGGCGGGCCGTGCCTACAATGAGCAGTTCTTC.

CDR3 protein: CASSYSRVAETQYF. The CDR3 nucleotides are TGTGCCAGCAGTTACTCCAGGGTGGCAGAGACCCAGTACTTC. This chain connects TRBV6-5 to TRBJ2-5; D perhaps matches TRBD1 (5 bases). Germline loops: CDR1 MNHEY, CDR2 SVGAGI. The CDR3 is 14 residues long. The ends were cut back, 0 bases at V and 4 bases at J, with 9 bases in the middle.

CDR3 amino acids: CASSYSGPGASYEQYF. CDR3 DNA sequence: TGTGCCAGCAGTTACTCGGGCCCGGGGGCCTCCTACGAGCAGTACTTC. V and J are TRBV6-5 and TRBJ2-7, with D tentatively TRBD1 or TRBD2 (6 bases each). V was cut by 0 bases and J by 0 bases, with 12 bases left in between. Germline V gene lookup returns CDR1 MNHEY and CDR2 SVGAGI. CDR3 length: 16 amino acids.

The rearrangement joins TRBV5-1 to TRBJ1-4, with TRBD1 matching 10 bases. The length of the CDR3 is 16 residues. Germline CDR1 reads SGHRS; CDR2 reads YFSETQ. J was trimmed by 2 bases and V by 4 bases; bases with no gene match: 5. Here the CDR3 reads CASSLGQGVTNEKLFF. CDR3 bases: TGCGCCAGCAGCCTTGGACAGGGGGTGACTAATGAAAAACTGTTTTTT.

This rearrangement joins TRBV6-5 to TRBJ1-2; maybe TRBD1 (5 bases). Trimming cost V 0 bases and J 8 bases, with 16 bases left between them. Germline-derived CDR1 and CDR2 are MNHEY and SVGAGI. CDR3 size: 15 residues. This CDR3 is CASSYSRTTAVGYTF. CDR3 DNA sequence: TGTGCCAGCAGTTACTCCCGGACAACGGCGGTGGGCTACACCTTC.

The CDR3 loop reads CASSQVASAYEQYF. The CDR3 DNA is TGCGCCAGCAGCCAAGTTGCGTCAGCCTACGAGCAGTACTTC. The genes are TRBV4-1 and TRBJ2-7; D unclear. This CDR3 comprises 14 residues. Per the germline V gene, CDR1 is MGHRA and CDR2 is YSYEKL. V lost 1 base and J lost 2, with 9 bases in between.

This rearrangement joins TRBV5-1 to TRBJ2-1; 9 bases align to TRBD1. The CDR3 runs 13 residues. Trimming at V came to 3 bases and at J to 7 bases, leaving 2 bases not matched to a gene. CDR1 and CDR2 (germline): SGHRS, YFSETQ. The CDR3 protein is CASSSGTGNEQFF. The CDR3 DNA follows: TGCGCCAGCAGCTCCGGGACAGGGAATGAGCAGTTCTTC.

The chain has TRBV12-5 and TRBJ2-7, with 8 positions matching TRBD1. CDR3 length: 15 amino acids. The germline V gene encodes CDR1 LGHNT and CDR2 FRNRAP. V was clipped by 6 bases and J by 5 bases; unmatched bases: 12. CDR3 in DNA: TGTGCTAGTGGAAGGCGACAGGGGCACTTCCACGAGCAGTACGTC. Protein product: CASGRRQGHFHEQYV.